A selection of T cell receptor beta chains follows, all from one sample in a study of T cells in Graves' hyperthyroidism and ophthalmopathy. One entry per CDR3 protein results from TCRdb running MiXCR on the multiplex PCR reads. The repertoire has 350,000 to 400,000 distinct CDR3 sequences, around 14% of them found once; the top ten carry 11%. Specimen: blood. Receptors originate from a woman aged 55-75 years with Graves' hyperthyroidism. Each CDR3 is given with its conserved first and last residue. A D gene is named only where the DNA matches it firmly. Rows may omit the clone size; those that give it use once, few, many or a size class.

>15|TRBD2|TRBJ2-7|TRBV14|few
TGTGCCAGCAGCCAAGTGCGGGAGGTTGGCTACGAGCAGTACTTC
CASSQVREVGYEQYF
>16|-|TRBJ1-2|TRBV7-2|-
TGTGCCAGCAGCCAGGACCCGAGGGGCCGGACCTATGGCTACACCTTC
CASSQDPRGRTYGYTF
>15|-|TRBJ1-3|TRBV5-1|-
TGCGCCAGCAGCCTCGAGACTACCTCTGGAAACACCATATATTTT
CASSLETTSGNTIYF
>13|TRBD2|TRBJ2-7|TRBV6-1|many
TGTGCCAGCAACGGCGGGAGGGCCCGCGAGCAGTACTTC
CASNGGRAREQYF
>14|TRBD1|TRBJ1-2|TRBV12-5|many
TGTGCTAGTGGTTTTGACAGGGTGAACTATGGCTACACCTTC
CASGFDRVNYGYTF
>16|TRBD2|TRBJ2-7|TRBV28|-
TGTGCCAGCAGTCTCGTAGAAACTAGCGGGAGGGTCGAGCAGTACTTC
CASSLVETSGRVEQYF
>15|TRBD1|TRBJ2-7|TRBV12-3/TRBV12-4|many
TGTGCCAGCAGTTACCGCTTGCAGGGGGCGGATGAGCAGTACTTC
CASSYRLQGADEQYF
>17|-|TRBJ2-5|TRBV6-6|many
TGTGCCAGCAGTTACTCGATGCGTTTGATCCAGCGGGAGACCCAGTACTTC
CASSYSMRLIQRETQYF
>14|-|TRBJ1-1|TRBV6-5|few
TGTGCCAGCAGTTACGGGGCGGGGAGCACTGAAGCTTTCTTT
CASSYGAGSTEAFF
>14|-|TRBJ1-5|TRBV2|-
TGTGCCAGCAGTACTAGATACACCAATCAGCCCCAGCATTTT
CASSTRYTNQPQHF
>13|-|TRBJ2-1|TRBV6-2/TRBV6-3|-
TGTGCCAGCAGTTACCTAAGTGACTATGAGCAGTTCTTC
CASSYLSDYEQFF
>14|-|TRBJ2-7|TRBV2|many
TGTGCCAGCAGTGAACCTATTCGTATCTACGAGCAGTACTTC
CASSEPIRIYEQYF
>17|TRBD1|TRBJ2-7|TRBV2|many
TGTGCCAGCAGTGAAGCCGGCGGGACAGGGAGAACCTACGAGCAGTACTTC
CASSEAGGTGRTYEQYF
>14|TRBD2|TRBJ2-1|TRBV2|-
TGTGCCAGCCTAGCGGATGTGGACTACAATGAGCAGTTCTTC
CASLADVDYNEQFF
>14|TRBD1|TRBJ1-2|TRBV27|many
TGTGCCAGCAGTTCGGCCGGGACAGGATATGGCTACACCTTC
CASSSAGTGYGYTF
>15|-|TRBJ1-1|TRBV20-1|many
TGCAGTGCTAGAGATCTGGGGGGGAAAGGGTCTGAAGCTTTCTTT
CSARDLGGKGSEAFF
>15|-|TRBJ1-2|TRBV11-2|-
TGTGCCAGCAGCTTAGTTATCGACAGCCCTTATGGCTACACCTTC
CASSLVIDSPYGYTF